A selection of T cell receptor beta chains follows, all from one sample in a study of cytomegalovirus exposure and HLA in healthy donors. TCRdb's table, derived via immunoSEQ multiplex PCR, lists solely in-frame clones and lacks some. The sample has about 99,000 clones, roughly three quarters seen once. What was sequenced was PBMCs. These receptor sequences come from a man aged 50-59 years in good health and CMV-seropositive. Both conserved end residues are part of each CDR3. A D gene is named only where the DNA matches it firmly. Size is omitted from some rows. Given values are once, few, many or a class for expanded clones.

abundance | j_gene | v_gene | d_gene | CDR3aa | CDR3nt
- | TRBJ2-1 | TRBV5-1 | TRBD2 | CASSLGLAGNEQFF | TGCGCCAGCAGCTTGGGACTAGCGGGCAATGAGCAGTTCTTC
- | TRBJ2-7 | TRBV11-2 | - | CASTPLVGRSYEQYF | TGTGCCAGCACTCCCCTAGTCGGGAGATCGTACGAGCAGTACTTC
- | TRBJ2-6 | TRBV28 | - | CASSTDTGANVLTF | TGTGCCAGCAGTACCGACACTGGGGCCAACGTCCTGACTTTC
- | TRBJ2-1 | TRBV7-9 | - | CASSLLSGNEQFF | TGTGCCAGCAGCTTGTTATCCGGTAATGAGCAGTTCTTC
- | TRBJ1-4 | TRBV14 | TRBD1 | CASSQETGVYEKLFF | TGTGCCAGCAGCCAAGAGACAGGGGTTTATGAAAAACTGTTTTTT
once | TRBJ2-5 | TRBV5-4 | TRBD2 | CASSFGTSGRETQYF | TGTGCCAGCAGCTTCGGGACTAGCGGGAGAGAGACCCAGTACTTC
- | TRBJ2-1 | TRBV7-8 | - | CASSQTRGTFNEQFF | TGTGCCAGCAGCCAAACCAGGGGGACTTTCAATGAGCAGTTCTTC
few | TRBJ2-1 | TRBV7-8 | - | CASSHNTPGSEQFF | TGTGCCAGCAGCCATAACACCCCGGGGAGTGAGCAGTTCTTC
- | TRBJ2-3 | TRBV5-1 | TRBD2 | CASSSRVGGTSGSGTDTQYF | TGCGCCAGCAGCTCCCGGGTAGGGGGGACTAGCGGGAGCGGAACAGATACGCAGTATTTT
- | TRBJ2-1 | TRBV4-3 | TRBD2 | CASSQDWELAGVAEQFF | TGCGCCAGCAGCCAAGATTGGGAGCTAGCGGGAGTAGCTGAGCAGTTCTTC
- | TRBJ1-3 | TRBV23-1 | TRBD1 | CASSHPLTGKAGNTIYF | TGCGCCAGCAGTCATCCCCTGACAGGGAAGGCTGGAAACACCATATATTTT
- | TRBJ1-4 | TRBV5-1 | - | CASSPGPNKEKLFF | TGCGCCAGCAGCCCAGGGCCCAACAAAGAAAAACTGTTTTTT
- | TRBJ2-3 | TRBV9 | - | CASSVGTNPDTQYF | TGTGCCAGCAGCGTAGGGACTAACCCAGATACGCAGTATTTT
- | TRBJ2-2 | TRBV7-9 | - | CASSLGSSNTGELFF | TGTGCCAGCAGCTTGGGGAGCTCGAACACCGGGGAGCTGTTTTTT
- | TRBJ1-2 | TRBV5-1 | TRBD1 | CASSLAREGQGIYGYTF | TGCGCCAGCAGCTTGGCAAGGGAAGGACAGGGAATCTATGGCTACACCTTC
- | TRBJ1-1 | TRBV19 | - | CASRLTNMNTEAFF | TGTGCCAGTAGGCTGACAAACATGAACACTGAAGCTTTCTTT
once | TRBJ2-7 | TRBV4-1 | - | CASSQVRARGPLEQYF | TGCGCCAGCAGCCAAGTCCGGGCCAGGGGTCCGTTAGAGCAGTACTTC
- | TRBJ2-7 | TRBV4-1 | TRBD1 | CASSPRETGGSYEQYF | TGCGCCAGCAGCCCCCGCGAGACAGGGGGAAGCTACGAGCAGTACTTC
once | TRBJ2-7 | TRBV12-5 | TRBD2 | CAIKVAGVWYEQYF | TGTGCTATAAAGGTAGCGGGAGTTTGGTACGAGCAGTACTTC
- | TRBJ2-1 | TRBV10-3 | - | CAISESFQDGSNEQFF | TGTGCCATCAGTGAGTCCTTCCAGGACGGGAGCAATGAGCAGTTCTTC
- | TRBJ2-4 | TRBV28 | TRBD2 | CASNDHRGGENIQYF | TGTGCCAGCAATGATCACCGGGGGGGGGAAAACATTCAGTACTTC
once | TRBJ1-5 | TRBV18 | TRBD1 | CASSLKRTGDQPQHF | TGTGCCAGCTCACTGAAGAGGACAGGGGATCAGCCCCAGCATTTT
- | TRBJ1-1 | TRBV20-1 | - | CSAPGQPAAFF | TGCAGTGCTCCCGGACAGCCTGCAGCTTTCTTT
- | TRBJ1-2 | TRBV14 | TRBD1 | CASSPQDRGYGYTF | TGTGCCAGCAGCCCCCAGGACAGGGGGTATGGCTACACCTTC
- | TRBJ1-2 | TRBV9 | - | CASSVAVSSNYGYTF | TGTGCCAGCAGCGTAGCTGTCAGTTCTAACTATGGCTACACCTTC
- | TRBJ2-1 | TRBV29-1 | - | CSVATPKAVYNEQFF | TGCAGCGTCGCCACCCCAAAAGCGGTCTACAATGAGCAGTTCTTC
once | TRBJ2-1 | TRBV30 | TRBD2 | CAWGLAGGSSYNEQFF | TGTGCCTGGGGACTAGCGGGGGGCAGCTCCTACAATGAGCAGTTCTTC
few | TRBJ1-5 | TRBV15 | TRBD1 | CATRLQGASNQPQHF | TGTGCCACCAGACTTCAGGGGGCCAGCAATCAGCCCCAGCATTTT
- | TRBJ2-1 | TRBV14 | - | CASSSISDNEQFF | TGTGCCAGCAGCTCGATTAGCGATAATGAGCAGTTCTTC
- | TRBJ2-7 | TRBV11-2 | - | CASSLRPAGTIGGQYF | TGTGCCAGCAGCTTACGACCAGCGGGTACCATCGGGGGGCAGTACTTC
- | TRBJ1-1 | TRBV27 | TRBD1 | CASRSTGAEAFF | TGTGCCAGCAGATCCACAGGGGCTGAAGCTTTCTTT
- | TRBJ2-1 | TRBV11-3 | TRBD2 | CASSLASGAYNEQFF | TGTGCCAGCAGCTTAGCTAGCGGGGCCTACAATGAGCAGTTCTTC
- | TRBJ2-2 | TRBV19 | TRBD2 | CASMGLAGDTGELFF | TGTGCCAGTATGGGACTAGCGGGAGATACCGGGGAGCTGTTTTTT
few | TRBJ2-1 | TRBV10-3 | TRBD1 | CAIMPQGATYNEQFF | TGTGCCATCATGCCCCAGGGGGCTACCTACAATGAGCAGTTCTTC
- | TRBJ2-7 | TRBV11-1 | - | CASGTGSSYEQYF | TGTGCCAGCGGCACGGGGAGCTCCTACGAGCAGTACTTC
few | TRBJ2-7 | TRBV28 | TRBD2 | CASSSTLGISGSYEQYF | TGTGCCAGCAGTTCCACCCTCGGAATTAGCGGGAGTTACGAGCAGTACTTC
- | TRBJ1-2 | TRBV7-9 | TRBD1 | CASSSTGGDYGYTF | TGTGCCAGCAGCTCGACAGGGGGCGACTATGGCTACACCTTC
- | TRBJ2-3 | TRBV13 | - | CASRSTDTQYF | TGTGCCAGCAGATCTACAGATACGCAGTATTTT
- | TRBJ1-2 | TRBV7-3 | - | CASSPLGSFEGYTF | TGTGCCAGCAGCCCACTCGGGTCGTTCGAGGGCTACACCTTC
- | TRBJ2-7 | TRBV10-3 | - | CAISEPGNSTYEQYF | TGTGCCATCAGTGAGCCAGGGAACTCTACCTACGAGCAGTACTTC
- | TRBJ2-7 | TRBV19 | - | CASSKRGGFSHEQYF | TGTGCCAGTAGTAAGCGCGGGGGCTTTTCCCACGAGCAGTACTTC
- | TRBJ2-4 | TRBV2 | - | CASSSRMLGNIQYF | TGTGCCAGCAGTTCCAGGATGCTCGGAAACATTCAGTACTTC
- | TRBJ1-1 | TRBV23-1 | - | CASSHSLVLGGRTNAEAFF | TGCGCCAGCAGTCATTCCCTTGTGCTTGGGGGCAGGACGAACGCTGAAGCTTTCTTT
- | TRBJ2-3 | TRBV4-2 | TRBD2 | CASSQTTSGADTQYF | TGTGCCAGCAGCCAAACGACTAGCGGGGCAGATACGCAGTATTTT
- | TRBJ1-5 | TRBV29-1 | TRBD1 | CSVDTGVNQPQHF | TGCAGCGTTGACACAGGGGTGAATCAGCCCCAGCATTTT
once | TRBJ2-2 | TRBV27 | TRBD2 | CASSSSSGRRGTGELFF | TGTGCCAGCAGTTCCAGCAGCGGGAGGCGGGGCACCGGGGAGCTGTTTTTT